A single sample is the source of the 22 T cell receptor beta chains below, sequenced in a study of T cell responses to AZD1222 COVID-19 vaccine. TCRdb's table, derived via immunoSEQ multiplex PCR, lists solely in-frame clones and lacks some. Of 95,000 to 130,000 clones detected, around nine tenths appear once; the ten largest clones hold around a tenth. Sequencing used peripheral blood, obtained on day 0 of AZD1222 vaccination. Receptor source: an adult in good health.

In DNA form, the CDR3 reads TGTGCCAGCAGCTTCGGGGATCAGGAGACCCAGTACTTC. Its translation: CASSFGDQETQYF. The rearrangement uses TRBV5-6 and TRBJ2-5, with D possibly being TRBD2 (5 bases). V shed 2 bases and J shed 5 bases, with 10 bases lying between them. The CDR3 loop spans 13 amino acids. Germline V lookup: CDR1 SGHDT, CDR2 YYEEEE.

The rearrangement uses TRBV4-3 and TRBJ1-2; weak D call: TRBD1 (5 bases). Germline CDR1 LGHNA, CDR2 YSLEER. This CDR3 has 15 residues. V was shortened by 4 bases and J by 4 bases, with 16 bases between the two germline ends. The CDR3 DNA reads TGCGCCAGCAGCCTAGCGGGACCAGAGGGCTATGGCTACACCTTC. Protein product: CASSLAGPEGYGYTF.

The chain couples TRBV2 to TRBJ1-2; TRBD1 matches 12 bases. CDR1 and CDR2 from the germline V gene are SNHLY and FYNNEI. With 6 bases clipped from V and 2 bases from J, the junction kept 1 base outside the gene matches. There are 14 residues in the CDR3. In DNA, the CDR3 is TGTGCCAGCAGGGGGACAGGGGGCAACTATGGCTACACCTTC. Protein product: CASRGTGGNYGYTF.

V is TRBV5-1 and J is TRBJ1-2, with a possible D match to TRBD1 (5 bases). The length of the CDR3 is 17 residues. The germline V gene has CDR1 SGHRS and CDR2 YFSETQ. V dropped 4 bases and J dropped 0 bases, with 19 bases sitting between them. CDR3 bases: TGCGCCAGCAGCCCCACGGACACCCTAATATCTAACTATGGCTACACCTTC. It encodes CASSPTDTLISNYGYTF.

The chain employs TRBV7-2 and TRBJ1-5, with 9 positions matching TRBD1. CDR3 length: 14 residues. Germline CDR1 reads SGHTA; CDR2 reads FQGNSA. V shed 1 base, J shed 9 bases, and the junction held 4 bases outside the gene matches. The DNA of the CDR3 is TGTGCCAGCAGCTTAGGGACAGGGGTTGGGCCCCAGCATTTT. It encodes CASSLGTGVGPQHF. Supplemented by reference TRBV7-2 and TRBJ1-5, the full variable domain reads GAGVSQSPSNKVTEKGKDVELRCDPISGHTALYWYRQSLGQGLEFLIYFQGNSAPDKSGLPSDRFSAERTGGSVSTLTIQRTQQEDSAVYLCASSLGTGVGPQHFGDGTRLSIL.

The V gene is TRBV6-2 or TRBV6-3, the J gene TRBJ1-5; no definite D call. V lost 4 bases, J lost 0 bases, and 7 bases lay in between. The CDR3 covers 14 residues. Germline V gives CDR1 MNHEY, CDR2 SVGEGT. Written as DNA, the CDR3 is TGTGCCAGCAGTTTGGGGAATAGCAATCAGCCCCAGCATTTT. Protein: CASSLGNSNQPQHF.

This sequence joins TRBV6-2 or TRBV6-3 and TRBJ2-2; 12 nucleotides match TRBD2. The CDR3 is made up of 21 amino acids. Germline V lookup: CDR1 MNHEY, CDR2 SVGEGT. The V gene end was trimmed by 6 bases and the J gene end by 0 bases; junction bases not matched to a gene: 17. This CDR3 is CASSRSRPWTSGMPNTGELFF. The CDR3 DNA is TGTGCCAGCAGCCGCTCCCGCCCTTGGACTAGCGGGATGCCGAACACCGGGGAGCTGTTTTTT.

CDR3 sequence: CASSFVGQGGGSFYEQYF. The CDR3 nucleotides read TGTGCCAGCAGCTTTGTCGGCCAAGGCGGGGGATCATTCTACGAGCAGTACTTC. This sequence joins TRBV7-2 and TRBJ2-7; 7 bases are a match to TRBD2. V was pared by 3 bases and J by 3 bases, with 17 bases of the junction left unmatched. From germline, CDR1 is SGHTA and CDR2 FQGNSA. The CDR3 runs 18 residues.

V gene TRBV7-2 combines with J gene TRBJ2-7; 9 nucleotides line up with TRBD2. Germline CDR1 reads SGHTA; CDR2 reads FQGNSA. The V and J ends lost 4 bases and 4 bases, in that order; junction bases with no gene match: 8. This CDR3 contains 15 residues. The CDR3: CASSSVAGAEYEQYF. DNA for the CDR3: TGTGCCAGCAGCTCCGTAGCGGGAGCCGAGTACGAGCAGTACTTC.

V is TRBV19 and J is TRBJ1-4, with unresolved D. Germline values: CDR1 LNHDA, CDR2 SQIVND (reference sequence). CDR3 length: 16 amino acids. With 0 bases removed from V and 0 bases from J, the gap between germline ends came to 8 bases. CDR3 region: CASSIDRGATNEKLFF. CDR3 nucleotide sequence: TGTGCCAGTAGTATAGATCGGGGAGCAACTAATGAAAAACTGTTTTTT.

This clone was counted only a few times. This rearrangement joins TRBV2 to TRBJ1-6, with a possible D match to TRBD1 (5 bases). V lost 7 bases to trimming and J lost 0 bases, with 19 bases between them. Germline CDR1 reads SNHLY; CDR2 reads FYNNEI. CDR3 length equals 18 residues. The CDR3 loop reads CASNLQGAWSSYNSPLHF. The CDR3 DNA reads as TGTGCCAGCAACCTCCAGGGTGCCTGGAGCTCCTATAATTCACCCCTCCACTTT.

The CDR3 DNA sequence: TGTGCCAGTAGGGCCGCGACAAATTACAATGAGCAGTTCTTC. It translates to CASRAATNYNEQFF. The genes are TRBV19 and TRBJ2-1; D is undetermined. Deletions cut 6 bases from V and 4 bases from J, with 13 bases between. This CDR3 contains 14 residues. CDR1 and CDR2 (germline): LNHDA, SQIVND (reference sequence).

The chain uses TRBV11-2 and TRBJ1-6; 8 bases fit TRBD1. Trimming at V came to 4 bases and at J to 7 bases, leaving 6 bases not matched to a gene. CDR1 is SGHAT, CDR2 FQNNGV, per germline. The CDR3 length is 15 residues. The chain's CDR3 is CASSSNRQGNSPLHF. In DNA, the CDR3 is TGTGCCAGCAGCTCAAATCGACAGGGGAATTCACCCCTCCACTTT.

The CDR3 loop is CASSSSSGVDYEQYF. CDR3 nucleotides: TGTGCCAGCAGCTCCTCTAGCGGAGTAGACTACGAGCAGTACTTC. The V gene is TRBV7-9, the J gene TRBJ2-7; 7 nucleotides match TRBD2. From germline, CDR1 is SEHNR and CDR2 FQNEAQ (reference sequence). This CDR3 is 15 amino acids long. V gave up 4 bases and J gave up 3 bases; unmatched junction bases: 9.

The V and J genes are TRBV5-1 and TRBJ1-2, with 8 bases aligning to TRBD1. Germline trimming cut 5 bases from V and 7 bases from J; bases unmatched to any gene: 7. Germline CDR1 reads SGHRS; CDR2 reads YFSETQ. The CDR3 runs to 13 residues. CDR3 region: CASSVDRAGGYTF. Here the CDR3 DNA reads TGCGCCAGCAGTGTGGACAGGGCCGGTGGCTACACCTTC.

The CDR3 DNA sequence: TGCAGCGTTGAGGGGGATAGCATCGATAATACGCAGTATTTT. Protein sequence: CSVEGDSIDNTQYF. The V call is TRBV29-1, the J call TRBJ2-3, with D tentatively TRBD1 or TRBD2 (5 bases each). Germline CDR1 and CDR2: SQVTM and ANQGSEA. The CDR3 length is 14 residues. V dropped 3 bases and J dropped 7 bases, with 17 bases sitting between them.

This sequence joins TRBV30 and TRBJ1-5; no firm D call. In germline, CDR1 is GTSNPN, CDR2 SVGIG (reference sequence). The CDR3 loop spans 13 amino acids. The V gene lost 3 bases and the J gene lost 0 bases, with 6 bases spanning the gap. The CDR3 bases are TGTGCCTGGAGCCTTGATAGCAATCAGCCCCAGCATTTT. It yields the protein CAWSLDSNQPQHF.

The V gene is TRBV24-1, the J gene TRBJ1-2, with D unresolved. Germline loops: CDR1 KGHDR, CDR2 SFDVKD. The CDR3 sequence is 12 residues long. V was clipped by 4 bases and J by 2 bases, with 4 bases between them. The CDR3 nucleotides read TGTGCCACCAGTGACACGAACTATGGCTACACCTTC. Its translation: CATSDTNYGYTF.

This sequence joins TRBV6-1 and TRBJ1-3; a weak D match, TRBD1 (6 bases). CDR1 and CDR2 (germline): MNHNS, SASEGT. The CDR3 covers 14 residues. V was trimmed by 0 bases and J by 14 bases, leaving 17 bases between them. The CDR3 DNA reads TGTGCCAGCAGTGAAGCCCGGACAGTAGTCCTTTTATATTTT. It translates to CASSEARTVVLLYF.

V and J are TRBV5-1 and TRBJ2-5, with 13 bases aligning to TRBD2. CDR3 size: 15 residues. CDR1 is SGHRS and CDR2 is YFSETQ in the germline V gene. V shed 3 bases, J shed 2 bases, and the junction held 1 base outside the gene matches. The CDR3 protein is CASSWGLAGQETQYF. In DNA, the CDR3 is TGCGCCAGCAGCTGGGGACTAGCGGGACAAGAGACCCAGTACTTC.

The V gene is TRBV7-8, the J gene TRBJ2-5, with TRBD2 identical over 12 bases. Germline lookup yields CDR1 SGHVS and CDR2 FQNEAQ. CDR3 length equals 18 residues. Germline trimming cut 1 base from V and 1 base from J; bases unmatched to any gene: 7. CDR3 sequence reads: CASSLELAGGTSQETQYF. Here the CDR3 DNA reads TGTGCCAGCAGCTTAGAGCTAGCGGGGGGGACCTCCCAAGAGACCCAGTACTTC.

The CDR3 DNA is TGTGCCAGCAGTTCCGGCACATTTAATGAAAAACTGTTTTTT. Amino acids: CASSSGTFNEKLFF. The chain links TRBV28 to TRBJ1-4; no clear D. Germline V CDR1 and CDR2: MDHEN, SYDVKM. V was cut by 4 bases and J by 4 bases, with 10 bases left in between. The CDR3 spans 14 residues. The full variable domain, in which reference TRBV28 and TRBJ1-4 provide the parts outside the CDR3, is DVKVTQSSRYLVKRTGEKVFLECVQDMDHENMFWYRQDPGLGLRLIYFSYDVKMKEKGDIPEGYSVSREKKERFSLILESASTNQTSMYLCASSSGTFNEKLFFGSGTQLSVL.